Shown below are 13 T cell receptor beta chains from a single sample sequenced in a study of human T cells and chemical hapten exposure. TCRdb itself ran the RACE reads through MiXCR, one entry per CDR3 protein. The sample lists around 360,000 distinct CDR3 sequences; more than 5% were seen once. Sample time point: patch test 2, 6 weeks after DPC sensitization. Treatment given: therapeutic diphenylcyclopropenone sensitization with weekly scalp DPC. The material sequenced was whole blood, taken in connection with sensitization to the hapten diphenylcyclopropenone (DPC). The receptors originated from a woman between 18 and 30 years old with alopecia areata. Some clones in this sample may be carry-over from other donors' samples.

This clonotype was counted at least ten times. The CDR3 sequence is CASSYEEVQPQHF. The DNA of the CDR3 is TGTGCCAGCAGTTACGAGGAGGTTCAGCCCCAGCATTTT. This sequence joins TRBV6-2 or TRBV6-3 and TRBJ1-5; D is uncertain. Germline V gene sequence: CDR1 MNHEY, CDR2 SVGEGT. The V end lost 2 bases, the J end lost 6 bases, and 8 bases lay between the germline ends. CDR3 length: 13 residues.

This clonotype was detected a few times. The V gene is TRBV12-3 or TRBV12-4, the J gene TRBJ2-5; D gene uncertain. The ends were cut back, 5 bases at V and 5 bases at J, with 12 bases in the middle. The CDR3 loop spans 13 amino acids. The CDR3 loop is CASSLVSSETQYF. The CDR3 DNA follows: TGTGCCAGCAGTCTGGTTTCCTCGGAGACCCAGTACTTC.

The V gene is TRBV6-1, the J gene TRBJ2-1, with TRBD1 as a possible D gene (6 bases). CDR3 size: 13 residues. Trimming stripped 4 bases from V and 4 bases from J, with 8 bases between. Germline V gives CDR1 MNHNS, CDR2 SASEGT. The CDR3 loop is CASSVGQYNEQFF. CDR3 in DNA: TGTGCCAGCAGTGTAGGACAGTACAATGAGCAGTTCTTC.

This clonotype has at least ten counts. This chain joins TRBV20-1 and TRBJ2-3; D possibly matches TRBD1 or TRBD2 (5 bases each). Trimming took 5 bases from V and 4 from J, leaving 13 bases between them. Germline CDR1 DFQATT, CDR2 SNEGSKA (reference sequence). CDR3 length equals 13 residues. CDR3 loop: CSARDPMADTQYF. DNA of the CDR3: TGCAGTGCTCGGGACCCCATGGCAGATACGCAGTATTTT.

This clonotype was seen ten or more times. This chain uses TRBV9 with TRBJ2-5; TRBD1 might be the D (5 bases). Between the trimmed V and J ends, which lost 4 bases and 2 bases, there was a span of 9 bases. CDR1 and CDR2 (germline): SGDLS, YYNGEE. This CDR3 has 13 residues. The CDR3 nucleotides read TGTGCCAGCAGCAAGGGGCCGCAAGAGACCCAGTACTTC. Translated, it gives CASSKGPQETQYF.

This clonotype was counted many times. The chain couples TRBV5-1 to TRBJ2-5; D may be TRBD1 (6 bases). The CDR3 contains 14 residues. The V end was cut by 3 bases, the J end by 2 bases, with 11 bases between. CDR1 is SGHRS, CDR2 YFSETQ, per germline. CDR3 region: CASSSGQTQETQYF. For the CDR3, the DNA is TGCGCCAGCAGCTCCGGACAGACTCAAGAGACCCAGTACTTC.

This chain's CDR3 is CASSQGRSPLHF. As DNA, the CDR3 is TGTGCCAGCAGCCAGGGAAGATCACCCCTCCACTTT. V is TRBV6-5 and J is TRBJ1-6; TRBD1 is a possible D gene (5 bases). CDR1 is MNHEY, CDR2 SVGAGI, per germline. This CDR3 is built from 12 residues. V lost 6 bases to trimming and J lost 10 bases, with 10 bases between them.

This clonotype was seen only a few times. The chain carries TRBV7-2 and TRBJ2-1, with D uncertain. This CDR3 comprises 13 residues. Looked up from germline, CDR1 is SGHTA and CDR2 is FQGNSA. V was shortened by 1 base and J by 7 bases, with 8 bases between the two germline ends. CDR3 in amino acids: CASSLDNWNEQFF. The CDR3 DNA is TGTGCCAGCAGCTTAGATAATTGGAATGAGCAGTTCTTC. The full variable domain, its missing parts supplied by reference TRBV7-2 and TRBJ2-1, is GAGVSQSPSNKVTEKGKDVELRCDPISGHTALYWYRQSLGQGLEFLIYFQGNSAPDKSGLPSDRFSAERTGGSVSTLTIQRTQQEDSAVYLCASSLDNWNEQFFGPGTRLTVL.

This clonotype was observed a few times. The chain carries TRBV7-2 and TRBJ2-3; TRBD1 is a possible D gene (5 bases). Per the germline V gene, CDR1 is SGHTA and CDR2 is FQGNSA. CDR3 length: 18 amino acids. Trimming cost V 5 bases and J 2 bases, with 23 bases left between them. The chain's CDR3 is CASSPSEGAFHHTDTQYF. DNA for the CDR3: TGTGCCAGCAGCCCGAGTGAAGGGGCCTTCCACCACACAGATACGCAGTATTTT.

This clonotype has more than one count but fewer than ten. V gene TRBV4-1 combines with J gene TRBJ2-7; weak D call: TRBD1 (6 bases). CDR1 is MGHRA and CDR2 is YSYEKL in the germline V gene. V was trimmed by 0 bases and J by 4 bases, leaving 16 bases between them. The length of the CDR3 is 16 residues. The CDR3 reads CASSQEVKGGRYEQYF. Here the CDR3 DNA reads TGCGCCAGCAGCCAAGAAGTAAAAGGGGGACGGTACGAGCAGTACTTC.

This clonotype was detected ten times or more. The genes are TRBV20-1 and TRBJ1-2; TRBD1 might be the D (6 bases). From germline, CDR1 is DFQATT and CDR2 SNEGSKA (reference sequence). Deletions cut 2 bases from V and 8 bases from J, with 18 bases between. CDR3 length: 14 residues. CDR3 protein: CSARTTGTPEGYTF. CDR3 sequence (DNA): TGCAGTGCTAGAACCACGGGGACACCAGAAGGCTACACCTTC.

This clonotype has ten or more counts. The V call is TRBV5-4, the J call TRBJ1-4; 8 nucleotides agree with TRBD1. The CDR3 has 16 residues. Germline V gives CDR1 SGHNT, CDR2 YYREEE (reference sequence). The junction had 12 bases not matched to a gene; V was cut back by 4 bases and J by 7 bases. CDR3 in amino acids: CASSPPGGQGGEKLFF. The CDR3, as DNA: TGTGCCAGCAGCCCCCCCGGAGGACAGGGTGGTGAAAAACTGTTTTTT.

This clonotype appeared a few times. This chain uses TRBV4-1 with TRBJ2-3, with TRBD2 matching 8 bases. Germline V gene sequence: CDR1 MGHRA, CDR2 YSYEKL. This CDR3 is built from 17 residues. After removal of 1 base from V and 5 bases from J, the junction contained 11 bases not matched to a gene. CDR3 coding DNA: TGCGCCAGCAGCCAAGGCTCCCACGGGGGGGCAGTAGATACGCAGTATTTT. Translated: CASSQGSHGGAVDTQYF.